This T cell receptor beta chain was captured in a study of cytomegalovirus exposure and HLA in healthy donors. The CDR3 is 13 amino acids. Germline V CDR1 and CDR2: LNHDA, SQIVND (reference sequence). The V end was cut by 5 bases, the J end by 7 bases, with 9 bases between. Measured with immunoSEQ multiplex PCR; TCRdb has only the in-frame clones, and not every one. The repertoire holds approximately 88,000 clones, with roughly 83% as singletons. Sequencing used PBMCs. The J gene is TRBJ1-6, the V gene TRBV19; tentative D call: TRBD1 (5 bases). This receptor was taken from a woman aged 18-30 years in good health and CMV-seropositive. CDR3 nucleotides: TGTGCCAGTAGTTCAGGGCGCAATTCACCCCTCCACTTT. Its translation: CASSSGRNSPLHF.